A selection of T cell receptor beta chains follows, all from one sample in a study of response to subunit inactivated influenza vaccine. In TCRdb, the RT-PCR reads were re-called with MiXCR into one record per CDR3 protein. In the table there are 500,000 to 700,000 distinct CDR3 sequences, approximately 22% of which are singletons. The sample was also reused in another study, on T cells expressing NK-cell markers.

The sequences come from CD4+ T cells sorted from PBMCs, collected about 11 days after vaccination. The receptors derive from a man aged 45-65 years who received an inactivated influenza vaccine. CDR3s include the opening cysteine and the closing phenylalanine or tryptophan. D genes are given only for firm matches. A clone size is listed for some rows: how often the clone was seen (once, few, many), or a class if it is expanded.

size: .
J: TRBJ1-5
V: TRBV19
D: TRBD1
CDR3: CAARGQGGGNQPQHF
DNA: TGTGCCGCCAGAGGTCAGGGGGGGGGAAACCAGCCCCAGCATTTT

size: .
J: TRBJ1-5
V: TRBV20-1
D: .
CDR3: CSATYNILDRSNQPQHF
DNA: TGCAGTGCTACATACAATATCCTGGACAGATCAAATCAGCCCCAGCATTTT

size: .
J: TRBJ1-3
V: TRBV18
D: TRBD1
CDR3: CASSPLTGDGNTIYF
DNA: TGTGCCAGCTCACCCCTAACAGGGGACGGAAACACCATATATTTT

size: .
J: TRBJ2-2
V: TRBV11-1
D: TRBD1
CDR3: CASSSGQGRYTNTGELFF
DNA: TGTGCCAGCAGCTCGGGACAGGGGCGATATACGAACACCGGGGAGCTGTTTTTT

size: many
J: TRBJ2-3
V: TRBV29-1
D: TRBD1
CDR3: CSVGLGQGFADTQYF
DNA: TGCAGCGTGGGTCTGGGACAGGGCTTCGCAGATACGCAGTATTTT

size: .
J: TRBJ2-5
V: TRBV5-1
D: .
CDR3: CASREGPTETQYF
DNA: TGCGCCAGCCGCGAGGGACCGACGGAGACCCAGTACTTC

size: .
J: TRBJ1-5
V: TRBV20-1
D: TRBD1
CDR3: CSASRGHGNQPQHF
DNA: TGCAGTGCTAGCAGGGGGCACGGCAATCAGCCCCAGCATTTT

size: few
J: TRBJ2-5
V: TRBV20-1
D: TRBD2
CDR3: CSAPGSLAAWADSQETQYF
DNA: TGCAGCGCCCCAGGCAGTCTAGCGGCTTGGGCGGATTCCCAAGAGACCCAGTACTTC

size: few
J: TRBJ1-5
V: TRBV5-1
D: .
CDR3: CASSSDGGRQPQHF
DNA: TGCGCCAGCAGCTCGGACGGTGGTCGGCAGCCCCAGCATTTT

size: .
J: TRBJ2-5
V: TRBV7-8
D: TRBD2
CDR3: CASSHPRLAGMETQYF
DNA: TGTGCCAGCAGCCATCCCCGCCTAGCGGGTATGGAGACCCAGTACTTC

size: few
J: TRBJ2-2
V: TRBV20-1
D: TRBD1
CDR3: CSASNAGTGNTGELFF
DNA: TGCAGTGCGAGCAACGCCGGGACAGGGAACACCGGGGAGCTGTTTTTT